Sequencing of this TCR beta chain was carried out in a study of T cell responses to AZD1222 COVID-19 vaccine. Study-level information: Timing groups of about 4 and about 12 weeks for second doses were pooled. Study findings and constraints: Clonal diversity was possibly underestimated, and white British individuals and females predominated among donors. Regions 160-218 and 743-854 dominated among vaccine-associated CD4 TCRs spanning spike.

Generated by immunoSEQ multiplex PCR, the TCRdb table keeps only in-frame clones and is missing some. The sample has approximately 100,000 clones, about 92% seen once. With respect to this clone: Its specificity is unknown.

Germline-derived CDR1 and CDR2 are SGHAT and FQNNGV. CDR3 length: 16 residues. The V segment lost 1 base and the J segment 4 bases; nucleotides outside the gene matches: 4. The J gene is TRBJ2-3, the V gene TRBV11-2; TRBD2 aligns across 11 bases. This material consisted of peripheral blood, taken on day 0 of AZD1222 vaccination. This TCR was sampled from an adult in good health. CDR3 nucleotides: TGTGCCAGCAGCTTAGCCCTAGCGGGGGGCCCAGATACGCAGTATTTT. Its protein product is CASSLALAGGPDTQYF.